This T cell receptor beta chain comes out of a study of T cell changes during pregnancy in multiple sclerosis. Per the germline V gene, CDR1 is SNHLY and CDR2 is FYNNEI. Trimming cost V 3 bases and J 4 bases; bases outside gene matches: 18. The CDR3 has 19 amino acids. TCRdb keeps only in-frame clones here, not all; method: immunoSEQ multiplex PCR. The sample has more than 85,000 clones, around nine tenths seen once. The chain employs TRBV2 and TRBJ1-1; 9 bases fit TRBD1. The sample was peripheral blood, taken in the second trimester of pregnancy. The TCR comes from a female donor with multiple sclerosis, enrolled in a pregnancy study. As DNA, the CDR3 is TGTGCCAGCAGTGATGCAGTCCGGGACAGGGTTGGTTGGGGCACTGAAGCTTTCTTT. The encoded protein is CASSDAVRDRVGWGTEAFF.